The 11 T cell receptor beta chains given below trace back to one sample, sequenced in a study of cytomegalovirus exposure and HLA in healthy donors. The PCR made use of 60 Vbeta and 13 Jbeta primers. Generated by immunoSEQ multiplex PCR, the TCRdb table keeps only in-frame clones and is missing some. The repertoire holds 130,000 to 150,000 clones, with roughly 80% as singletons. The material sequenced was PBMCs. The receptors come from a male donor in good health and CMV-seronegative.

CDR3 loop: CASSLNGGSNQPQHF. CDR3 in DNA: TGTGCCAGCAGTCTAAACGGGGGTAGCAATCAGCCCCAGCATTTT. The rearrangement joins TRBV7-3 to TRBJ1-5, with D perhaps matching TRBD1 (5 bases). Germline loops: CDR1 SGHTA, CDR2 FQGTGA. The CDR3 sequence is 15 residues long. V was clipped by 6 bases and J by 0 bases, with 12 bases between them.

This sequence joins TRBV27 and TRBJ2-5, with D possibly matching TRBD2 (7 bases). The end of the DNA is better explained by TRBJ2-7, so the J call may be wrong. Germline V gene lookup returns CDR1 MNHEY and CDR2 SMNVEV (reference sequence). CDR3 length equals 15 residues. CDR3 protein: CASSSIQGGGREQYF. Written as DNA, the CDR3 is TGTGCCAGCAGTTCAATCCAGGGAGGGGGACGCGAGCAGTACTTC.

This chain uses TRBV5-1 with TRBJ2-2; 7 bases line up with TRBD2. Trimming removed 3 bases from V and 7 bases from J; junction bases left unmatched: 12. The germline gives CDR1 SGHRS, CDR2 YFSETQ. The CDR3 runs to 16 residues. The CDR3 DNA is TGCGCCAGCAGCTGGGTCGGTAGCGGGTTTGGCGGGGAGCTGTTTTTT. Its translation is CASSWVGSGFGGELFF.

V gene TRBV6-4 combines with J gene TRBJ2-1; 8 nucleotides line up with TRBD2. The CDR3 length is 16 residues. Losses at the gene ends were 3 bases for V and 6 bases for J; bases not matched to a gene: 10. CDR1 is MRHNA, CDR2 SNTAGT, per germline. CDR3 nucleotide sequence: TGTGCCAGCAGTGATTTTATCGGGGGGGCCTTCAATGAGCAGTTCTTC. Protein sequence: CASSDFIGGAFNEQFF.

J is TRBJ2-1 and V is TRBV6-5; 8 bases line up with TRBD2. Germline trimming cut 2 bases from V and 15 bases from J; bases unmatched to any gene: 9. The CDR3 is 13 residues long. The germline CDR1 and CDR2 sequences are MNHEY and SVGAGI. The CDR3 sequence: CASSYGSGGPSFF. The DNA for the CDR3 is TGTGCCAGCAGTTACGGGAGCGGGGGTCCGTCGTTCTTC.

This chain links TRBV28 with TRBJ2-7; 7 nucleotides agree with TRBD2. CDR3 length equals 16 residues. CDR1 and CDR2 (germline): MDHEN, SYDVKM. J lost 0 bases, V lost 5 bases, and 10 bases had no gene match. The CDR3: CASSLRLRERSYEQYF. CDR3 sequence (DNA): TGTGCCAGCAGTCTGCGGTTGCGGGAGCGCTCCTACGAGCAGTACTTC.

This clone was detected once. This sequence joins TRBV9 and TRBJ2-7; possible D gene TRBD2, 5 bases. The CDR3 is made up of 15 amino acids. V lost 2 bases and J lost 4, with 16 bases in between. Germline values: CDR1 SGDLS, CDR2 YYNGEE. In DNA form, the CDR3 reads TGTGCCAGCAGCGTTTTAAGGGAGAGGGTTTACGAGCAGTACTTC. Translated: CASSVLRERVYEQYF. The variable domain in full, with the rest retrieved from reference TRBV9 and TRBJ2-7, is DSGVTQTPKHLITATGQRVTLRCSPRSGDLSVYWYQQSLDQGLQFLIQYYNGEERAKGNILERFSAQQFPDLHSELNLSSLELGDSALYFCASSVLRERVYEQYFGPGTRLTVT.

CDR3 sequence (DNA): TGTGCCAGCAGCTTTCCAGGCGCCGGGGAGCTGTTTTTT. It is translated as CASSFPGAGELFF. The V call is TRBV7-8, the J call TRBJ2-2; no clear D gene. V lost 3 bases, J lost 6 bases, and 8 bases lay in between. CDR1 is SGHVS, CDR2 FQNEAQ, per germline. This CDR3 is 13 amino acids long.

The V gene is TRBV6-5, the J gene TRBJ2-2, with D maybe TRBD2 (6 bases). The V and J ends lost 2 bases and 2 bases respectively, with 9 bases between them. The CDR3 contains 15 residues. Germline CDR1 is MNHEY and CDR2 is SVGAGI. The CDR3 protein is CASSYRRGNTGELFF. The CDR3 nucleotides read TGTGCCAGCAGTTACCGGAGGGGAAACACCGGGGAGCTGTTTTTT.

The chain uses TRBV7-6 and TRBJ1-5, with 9 bases aligning to TRBD1. The CDR3 is 14 amino acids. V shed 3 bases, J shed 7 bases, and the junction held 4 bases outside the gene matches. In germline, CDR1 is SGHVS, CDR2 FNYEAQ. For the CDR3, the DNA is TGTGCCAGCAGCTTCGGGACAGGGAACCAGCCCCAGCATTTT. It translates to CASSFGTGNQPQHF.

The rearrangement joins TRBV15 to TRBJ2-4; 7 bases match TRBD1. Germline values: CDR1 LNHNV, CDR2 YYDKDF (reference sequence). This CDR3 contains 17 residues. The junction had 20 bases not matched to a gene; V was cut back by 3 bases and J by 12 bases. The CDR3 DNA reads TGTGCCACCAGCAGGATCGGGACAGCCCCCAGCATGGGCGGTCAGTACTTC. Translated, it gives CATSRIGTAPSMGGQYF.